Listed here are 9 T cell receptor beta chains from one sample, sequenced in a study of T cells expressing NK-cell markers. Using the 5' RACE reads, TCRdb records one entry per CDR3 protein without DNA. Its listing shows 350,000 to 450,000 distinct CDR3 sequences. What was sequenced was blood T cells: a sorted CD56 or NKG2C T cell subset, CD4+ or CD8+ T cells, or bulk PBMC T cells (not recorded which). The receptors were sampled from a man aged 18 to 69 in good health.

V and J are TRBV18 and TRBJ1-1; checking the TCRdb D call of TRBD1 is not possible without DNA. This CDR3 is 15 amino acids long. Germline values: CDR1 KGHSH, CDR2 LQKENI. The CDR3 is CASSVGTGGNTEAFF.

The rearrangement uses TRBV7-9 and TRBJ1-3. This CDR3 comprises 13 residues. CDR1 is SEHNR, CDR2 FQNEAQ, per germline (reference sequence). CDR3 sequence reads: CASSRDWGNTIYF.

This chain connects TRBV2 to TRBJ1-6; checking the TCRdb D call of TRBD1 is not possible without DNA. The CDR3 length is 15 residues. Germline V gene data show CDR1 as SNHLY and CDR2 as FYNNEI. This CDR3 is CASSTKTGQNSPLHF.

The chain is built from TRBV19 and TRBJ2-1; TCRdb returns TRBD1, unconfirmable since there is no DNA. CDR1 is LNHDA, CDR2 SQIVND, per germline (reference sequence). This CDR3 has 18 residues. The CDR3 loop reads CASSTGQGGVSSYNEQFF.

This sequence joins TRBV28 and TRBJ1-2; TCRdb gives TRBD1 as the D gene, but with no DNA this cannot be confirmed. CDR3 size: 13 residues. Germline CDR1 MDHEN, CDR2 SYDVKM. The CDR3 sequence is CASSTGVFYGYTF.

The chain recombines TRBV18 with TRBJ2-7. Germline lookup yields CDR1 KGHSH and CDR2 LQKENI. The CDR3 runs to 15 residues. The CDR3 loop reads CASSPRTVPLGEQYF. Drawing the rest from reference TRBV18 and TRBJ2-7, the complete variable domain is NAGVMQNPRHLVRRRGQEARLRCSPMKGHSHVYWYRQLPEEGLKFMVYLQKENIIDESGMPKERFSAEFPKEGPSILRIQQVVRGDSAAYFCASSPRTVPLGEQYFGPGTRLTVT.

The genes are TRBV11-3 and TRBJ1-5; TCRdb gives TRBD1 as the D gene, but with no DNA this cannot be confirmed. Germline V lookup: CDR1 SGHNT, CDR2 YENEEA. The CDR3 spans 14 residues. The CDR3 is CASSSPLRNQPQHF.

The chain combines TRBV29-1 with TRBJ2-4; TCRdb's D call, TRBD1, is unchecked because there is no DNA. This CDR3 has 13 residues. The germline V gene has CDR1 SQVTM and CDR2 ANQGSEA. The CDR3: CSGRTGTRNIQYF. Full variable domain (outside the CDR3, taken from reference TRBV29-1 and TRBJ2-4): SAVISQKPSRDICQRGTSLTIQCQVDSQVTMMFWYRQQPGQSLTLIATANQGSEATYESGFVIDKFPISRPNLTFSTLTVSNMSPEDSSIYLCSGRTGTRNIQYFGAGTRLSVL.

The genes are TRBV7-8 and TRBJ1-5; no DNA is available, so the TRBD1 call from TCRdb remains unchecked. Germline loops: CDR1 SGHVS, CDR2 FQNEAQ. This CDR3 contains 16 residues. The CDR3 protein is CASSLVGARGNQPQHF.